The text below deals with one T cell receptor beta chain. This CDR3 has 14 amino acids. CDR1 is SSHAT, CDR2 FNYEAQ, per germline (reference sequence). V was clipped by 5 bases and J by 5 bases; unmatched bases: 7. This record comes from a study of T cell clonotyping in hematopoietic cell transplantation. Assay: immunoSEQ multiplex PCR; the TCRdb copy retains only in-frame clones and omits some. Among approximately 13,000 clones listed, approximately 80% were seen once. The input for sequencing was PBMCs, taken 100 days after allogeneic stem cell transplant. The receptor was isolated from a female patient in her forties who had an allogeneic stem cell transplant from a related donor, so T cells may come from the graft donor. Some clones in this sample may be carry-over from other donors' samples. This sequence joins TRBV7-7 and TRBJ2-5, with 8 nucleotides matching TRBD1. In DNA form, the CDR3 reads TGTGCCAGCAGCCCGACAGGGGACGGGGAGACCCAGTACTTC. Translation gives CASSPTGDGETQYF.